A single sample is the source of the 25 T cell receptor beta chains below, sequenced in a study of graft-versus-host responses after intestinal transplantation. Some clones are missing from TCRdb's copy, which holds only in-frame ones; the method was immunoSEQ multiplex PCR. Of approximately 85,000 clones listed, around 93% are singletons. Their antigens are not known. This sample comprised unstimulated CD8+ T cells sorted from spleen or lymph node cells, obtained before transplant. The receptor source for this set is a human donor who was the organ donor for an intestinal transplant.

DNA of the CDR3: TGTGCCAGCAGCAAAGGAGGACTAGCGGGGGGGTCAGATACGCAGTATTTT. Its translation: CASSKGGLAGGSDTQYF. The chain recombines TRBV21-1 with TRBJ2-3; the table's D gene call, TRBD2, was not cross checked with the DNA. TRBV21-1 has pseudogene status. This CDR3 contains 17 residues.

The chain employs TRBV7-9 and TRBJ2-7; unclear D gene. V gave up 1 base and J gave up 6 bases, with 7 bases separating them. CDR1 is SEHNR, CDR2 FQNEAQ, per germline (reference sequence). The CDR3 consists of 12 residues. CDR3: CASSLVTAEQYF. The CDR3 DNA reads TGTGCCAGCAGCTTAGTGACGGCCGAGCAGTACTTC.

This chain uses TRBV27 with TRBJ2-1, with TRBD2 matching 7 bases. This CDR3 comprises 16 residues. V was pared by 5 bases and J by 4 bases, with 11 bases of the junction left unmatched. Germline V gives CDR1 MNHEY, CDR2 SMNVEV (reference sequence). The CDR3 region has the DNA TGTGCCAGCAGTCCCCTCGGTGCGGGGGAATACAATGAGCAGTTCTTC. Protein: CASSPLGAGEYNEQFF.

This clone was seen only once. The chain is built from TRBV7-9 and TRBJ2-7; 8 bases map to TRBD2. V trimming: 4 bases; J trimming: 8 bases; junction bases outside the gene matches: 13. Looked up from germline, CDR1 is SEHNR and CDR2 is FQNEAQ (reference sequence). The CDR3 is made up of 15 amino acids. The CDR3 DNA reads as TGTGCCAGCAGCTCGGGACTAGTATCGGTTGTCAAGCAGTACTTC. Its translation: CASSSGLVSVVKQYF.

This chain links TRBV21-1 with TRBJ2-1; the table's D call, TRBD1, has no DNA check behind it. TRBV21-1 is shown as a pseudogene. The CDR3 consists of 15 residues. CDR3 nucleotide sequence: TGTGCCAGCAGCACTAGGACAGGGAAAAGGAATGAGCAGTTCTTC. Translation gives CASSTRTGKRNEQFF.

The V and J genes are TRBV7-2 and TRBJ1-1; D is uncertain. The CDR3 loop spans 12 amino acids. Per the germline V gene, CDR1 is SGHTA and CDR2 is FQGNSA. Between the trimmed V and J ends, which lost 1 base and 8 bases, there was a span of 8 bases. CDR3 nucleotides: TGTGCCAGCAGCTTAGGGTACCCAGAAGCTTTCTTT. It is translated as CASSLGYPEAFF. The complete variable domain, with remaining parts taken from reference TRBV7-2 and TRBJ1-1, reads GAGVSQSPSNKVTEKGKDVELRCDPISGHTALYWYRQSLGQGLEFLIYFQGNSAPDKSGLPSDRFSAERTGGSVSTLTIQRTQQEDSAVYLCASSLGYPEAFFGQGTRLTVV.

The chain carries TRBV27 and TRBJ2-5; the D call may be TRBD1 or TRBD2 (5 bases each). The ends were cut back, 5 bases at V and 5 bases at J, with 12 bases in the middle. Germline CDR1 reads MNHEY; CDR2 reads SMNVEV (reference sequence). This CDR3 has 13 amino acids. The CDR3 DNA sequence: TGTGCCAGCAGTCCGGACGGGGCGGAGACCCAGTACTTC. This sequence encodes CASSPDGAETQYF.

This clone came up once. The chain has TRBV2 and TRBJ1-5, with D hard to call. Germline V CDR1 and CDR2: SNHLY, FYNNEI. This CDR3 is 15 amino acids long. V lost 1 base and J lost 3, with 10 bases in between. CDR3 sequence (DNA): TGTGCCAGCAGTGAAGGGACGCATGCCAATCAGCCCCAGCATTTT. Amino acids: CASSEGTHANQPQHF. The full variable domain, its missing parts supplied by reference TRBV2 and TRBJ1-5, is EPEVTQTPSHQVTQMGQEVILRCVPISNHLYFYWYRQILGQKVEFLVSFYNNEISEKSEIFDDQFSVERPDGSNFTLKIRSTKLEDSAMYFCASSEGTHANQPQHFGDGTRLSIL.

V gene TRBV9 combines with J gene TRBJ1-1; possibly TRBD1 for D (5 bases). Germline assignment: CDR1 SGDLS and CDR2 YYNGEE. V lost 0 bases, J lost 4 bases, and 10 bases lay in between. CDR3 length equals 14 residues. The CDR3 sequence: CASSVATGSTEAFF. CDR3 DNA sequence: TGTGCCAGCAGCGTAGCCACAGGTTCCACTGAAGCTTTCTTT.

The CDR3 region is CASSAIGDTGELFF. CDR3 coding DNA: TGTGCCAGCAGCGCGATTGGGGACACCGGGGAGCTGTTTTTT. The chain employs TRBV6-5 and TRBJ2-2, with no clear D. The CDR3 has 14 residues. The germline V and J ends were trimmed by 6 bases and 3 bases, with 11 bases remaining between them. The V gene's germline CDR1 is MNHEY and CDR2 SVGAGI.

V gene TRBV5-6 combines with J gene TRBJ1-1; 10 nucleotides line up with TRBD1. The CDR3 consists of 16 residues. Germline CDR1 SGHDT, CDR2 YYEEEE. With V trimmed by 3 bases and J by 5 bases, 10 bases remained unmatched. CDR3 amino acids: CASSSMDRGDPTEAFF. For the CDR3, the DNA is TGTGCCAGCAGCTCGATGGACAGGGGGGATCCGACTGAAGCTTTCTTT.

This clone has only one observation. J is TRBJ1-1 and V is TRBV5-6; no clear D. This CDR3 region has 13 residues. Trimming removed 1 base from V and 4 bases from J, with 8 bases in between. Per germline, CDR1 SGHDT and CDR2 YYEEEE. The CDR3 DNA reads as TGTGCCAGCAGCTTGATGGGTGGCACTGAAGCTTTCTTT. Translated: CASSLMGGTEAFF.

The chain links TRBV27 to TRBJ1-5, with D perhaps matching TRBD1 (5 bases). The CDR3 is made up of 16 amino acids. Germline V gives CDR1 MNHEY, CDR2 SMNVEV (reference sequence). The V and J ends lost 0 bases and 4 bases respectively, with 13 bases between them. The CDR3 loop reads CASSLSSPGGNQPQHF. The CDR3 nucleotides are TGTGCCAGCAGTTTATCTAGCCCGGGGGGAAATCAGCCCCAGCATTTT.

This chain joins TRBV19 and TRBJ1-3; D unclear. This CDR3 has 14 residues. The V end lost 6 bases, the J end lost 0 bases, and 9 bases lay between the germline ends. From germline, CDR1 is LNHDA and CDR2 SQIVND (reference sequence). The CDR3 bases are TGTGCCAGTAGCGGGCCATCCTCTGGAAACACCATATATTTT. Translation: CASSGPSSGNTIYF.

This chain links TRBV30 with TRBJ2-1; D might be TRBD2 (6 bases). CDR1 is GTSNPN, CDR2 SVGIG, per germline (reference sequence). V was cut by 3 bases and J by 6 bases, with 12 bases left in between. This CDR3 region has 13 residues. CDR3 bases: TGTGCCTGGAGCTTGCCGGGGGTCAATGAGCAGTTCTTC. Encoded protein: CAWSLPGVNEQFF.

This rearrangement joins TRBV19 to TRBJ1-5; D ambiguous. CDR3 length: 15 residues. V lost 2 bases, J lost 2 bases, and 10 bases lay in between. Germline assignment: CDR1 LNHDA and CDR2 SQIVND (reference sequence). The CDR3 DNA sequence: TGTGCCAGTAGTATACCCAGCGAGGGCAATCAGCCCCAGCATTTT. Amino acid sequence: CASSIPSEGNQPQHF.

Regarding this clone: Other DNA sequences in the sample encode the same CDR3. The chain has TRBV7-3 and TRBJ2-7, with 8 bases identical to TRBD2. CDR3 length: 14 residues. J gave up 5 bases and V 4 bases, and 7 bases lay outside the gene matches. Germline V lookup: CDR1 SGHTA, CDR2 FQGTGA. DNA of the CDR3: TGTGCCAGCAGCTCCTCCGGGGGGGCCAACGAGCAGTACTTC. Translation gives CASSSSGGANEQYF.

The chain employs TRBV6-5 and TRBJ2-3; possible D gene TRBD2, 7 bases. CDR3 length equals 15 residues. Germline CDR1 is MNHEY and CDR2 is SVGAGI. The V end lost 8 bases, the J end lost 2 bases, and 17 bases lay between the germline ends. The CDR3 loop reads CASAYRGGPTDTQYF. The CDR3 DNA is TGTGCCAGCGCCTATAGGGGGGGCCCCACAGATACGCAGTATTTT.

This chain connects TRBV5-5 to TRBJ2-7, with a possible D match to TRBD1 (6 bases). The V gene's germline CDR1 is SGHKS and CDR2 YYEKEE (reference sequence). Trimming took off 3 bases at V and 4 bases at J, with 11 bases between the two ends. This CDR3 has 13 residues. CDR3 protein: CASSWYRDYEQYF. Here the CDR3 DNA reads TGTGCCAGCAGCTGGTACAGGGATTACGAGCAGTACTTC.

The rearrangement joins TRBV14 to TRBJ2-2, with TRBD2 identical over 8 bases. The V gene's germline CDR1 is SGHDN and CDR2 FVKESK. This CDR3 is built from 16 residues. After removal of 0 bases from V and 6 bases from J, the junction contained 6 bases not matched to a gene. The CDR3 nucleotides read TGTGCCAGCAGCCAAGATGGCGGGAGGATCGCCGGGGAGCTGTTTTTT. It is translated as CASSQDGGRIAGELFF.

CDR3: CASSVEGSGGSYLTDTQYF. The CDR3 nucleotides read TGTGCCAGCAGCGTAGAGGGTAGCGGGGGGTCCTACCTCACAGATACGCAGTATTTT. This rearrangement joins TRBV9 to TRBJ2-3; TRBD2 matches at 10 bases. The CDR3 spans 19 residues. V was clipped by 0 bases and J by 2 bases; unmatched bases: 12. Germline V gives CDR1 SGDLS, CDR2 YYNGEE.

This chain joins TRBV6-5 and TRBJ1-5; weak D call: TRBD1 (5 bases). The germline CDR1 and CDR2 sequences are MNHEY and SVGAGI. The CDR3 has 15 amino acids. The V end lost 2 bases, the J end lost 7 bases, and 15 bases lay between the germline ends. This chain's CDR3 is CASSYGHGGGQPQHF. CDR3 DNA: TGTGCCAGCAGTTACGGCCACGGGGGAGGCCAGCCCCAGCATTTT.

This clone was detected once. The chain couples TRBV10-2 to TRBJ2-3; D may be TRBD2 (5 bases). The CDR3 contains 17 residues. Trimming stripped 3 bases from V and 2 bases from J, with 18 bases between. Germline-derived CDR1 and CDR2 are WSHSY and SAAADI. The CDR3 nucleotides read TGCGCCAGCAGTGACCCTACTAGAAATTCTTACACAGATACGCAGTATTTT. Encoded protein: CASSDPTRNSYTDTQYF.

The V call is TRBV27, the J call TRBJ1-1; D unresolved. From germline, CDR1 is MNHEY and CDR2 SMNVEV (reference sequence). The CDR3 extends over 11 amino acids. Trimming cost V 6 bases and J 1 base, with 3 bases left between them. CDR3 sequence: CASRRNTEAFF. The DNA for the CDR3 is TGTGCCAGCAGGAGGAACACTGAAGCTTTCTTT.

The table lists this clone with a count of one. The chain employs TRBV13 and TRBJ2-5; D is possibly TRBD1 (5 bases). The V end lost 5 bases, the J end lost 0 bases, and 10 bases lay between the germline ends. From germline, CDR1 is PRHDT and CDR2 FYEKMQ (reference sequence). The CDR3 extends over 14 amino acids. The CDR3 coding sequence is TGTGCCAGCAGCACCCGACAGTACCAAGAGACCCAGTACTTC. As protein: CASSTRQYQETQYF.